This TCR beta chain was sequenced in a study of CD8+CD57+ T cells in acquired aplastic anemia. Whole-study context: Mean yield of DNA from sorted CD4+ and CD8+ cells was 3 to 3.5 ug. Researchers reported that healthy donors averaged about 10 million reads for CD4+ cells. Study-wide points: A set of approximately 30 CD8+ CDR3 sequences was shared between patients and controls, and these sequences appeared highly expressed in patients. Statistical testing detected no significant gap in CD8+ Simpson's diversity between patients and controls.

The ends were cut back, 5 bases at V and 6 bases at J, with 8 bases in the middle. The length of the CDR3 is 11 residues. Germline-derived CDR1 and CDR2 are SGHTA and FQGNSA. Genomic DNA constituted the template upon which TCR beta VDJ and CDR3 profiling was performed. TCRdb reprocessed the reads with MiXCR, giving one entry per CDR3 protein. The sample carries 50,000 to 70,000 distinct CDR3 sequences, around 55% recorded once. Points on this clonotype: The antigen is unknown.

The chain employs TRBV7-2 and TRBJ2-7; TRBD1 might be the D (6 bases). The source material was sorted CD4+, CD8+, or CD8+CD57+ T cells (not recorded which) from PBMCs. The sequence derives from a human donor in good health, serving as a control. CDR3 bases: TGTGCCAGCAGCGCCAGGGGCGAGCAGTACTTC. Encoded protein: CASSARGEQYF.